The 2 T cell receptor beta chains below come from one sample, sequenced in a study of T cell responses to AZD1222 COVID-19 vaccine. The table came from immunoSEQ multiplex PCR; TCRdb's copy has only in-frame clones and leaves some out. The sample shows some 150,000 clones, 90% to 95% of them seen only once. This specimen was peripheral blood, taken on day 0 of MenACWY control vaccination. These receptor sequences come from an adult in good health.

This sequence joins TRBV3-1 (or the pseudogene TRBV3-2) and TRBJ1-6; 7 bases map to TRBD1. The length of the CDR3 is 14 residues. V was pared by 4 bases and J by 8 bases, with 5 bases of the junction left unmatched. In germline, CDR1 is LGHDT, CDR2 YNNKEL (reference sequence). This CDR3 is CASSPTGSYSPLHF. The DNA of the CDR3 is TGTGCCAGCAGCCCGACAGGGTCCTATTCACCCCTCCACTTT.

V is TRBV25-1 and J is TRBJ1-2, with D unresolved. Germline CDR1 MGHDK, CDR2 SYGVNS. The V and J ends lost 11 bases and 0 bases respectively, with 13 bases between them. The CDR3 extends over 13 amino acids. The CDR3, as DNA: TGTGCCTCGAGCCCGACGGCTAACTATGGCTACACCTTC. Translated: CASSPTANYGYTF.